This TCR beta chain appears in the sequencing data of a study of blood T cells in healthy people across ages. Concerning this clonotype: Its matching antigen is unknown.

Next came a second PCR, run for about 7 to 12 cycles, which used a sample-barcoded 5' primer along with a J-beta primer mix. A 12-random-nucleotide template-switch adaptor tagged each cDNA molecule. One entry per CDR3 protein, called by TCRdb with MiXCR from the 5' RACE reads. The repertoire has some 370,000 distinct CDR3 sequences, more than 45% of them found once; the top ten carry approximately 51%. Findings of the study overall: A roughly linear age-dependent decrease characterized TCR beta diversity per million T cells. It was held that the diversity estimates obtained from one million T cells were underestimates.

The CDR3 spans 17 residues. V trimming: 0 bases; J trimming: 8 bases; junction bases outside the gene matches: 12. The germline V gene encodes CDR1 SGHDN and CDR2 FVKESK. Drawing of peripheral blood yielded about 9.6 milliliters from each donor. This sequence originates from a man between 60 and 75 years old in good health. Sample: blood. The chain carries TRBV14 and TRBJ2-1; 8 bases fit TRBD1. Here the CDR3 DNA reads TGTGCCAGCAGCCAAGATTGGGCGACAGGGGAGTCGCATGAGCAGTTCTTC. It encodes CASSQDWATGESHEQFF.